This entry lists 9 T cell receptor beta chains sequenced from one sample in a study of cytomegalovirus exposure and HLA in healthy donors. PCR primers comprised 60 Vbeta and 13 Jbeta primers. The method was immunoSEQ multiplex PCR; TCRdb's version includes in-frame clones alone and lacks a portion of them. Here the sample spans about 120,000 clones, 65% to 85% being singletons. The sample was PBMCs. These receptors originate from a man aged 18-30 years in good health and CMV-seropositive.

This chain links TRBV6-1 with TRBJ2-7, with 7 bases lining up with TRBD1. V lost 2 bases and J lost 3; bases outside the gene matches: 4. The CDR3 extends over 14 amino acids. CDR1 and CDR2 (germline): MNHNS, SASEGT. CDR3 coding DNA: TGTGCCAGCAGTGAATGGGCAGGGGGCTACGAGCAGTACTTC. Protein sequence: CASSEWAGGYEQYF.

The rearrangement links TRBV5-5 to TRBJ2-1, with 7 bases aligning to TRBD2. Germline CDR1 is SGHKS and CDR2 is YYEKEE (reference sequence). V was clipped by 4 bases and J by 2 bases; unmatched bases: 6. The CDR3 loop spans 15 amino acids. The CDR3 region is CASSITLAAYNEQFF. DNA for the CDR3: TGTGCCAGCAGCATCACTCTAGCGGCCTACAATGAGCAGTTCTTC.

This chain joins TRBV5-1 and TRBJ2-7; 9 bases fit TRBD1. From germline, CDR1 is SGHRS and CDR2 YFSETQ. The V and J ends lost 4 bases and 6 bases, in that order; junction bases with no gene match: 8. This CDR3 spans 14 amino acids. The CDR3 DNA reads TGCGCCAGCAGCCTACGGACAGGGGAGGTCGAGCAGTACTTC. It yields the protein CASSLRTGEVEQYF.

In this sample, this clone turned up once. This chain joins TRBV5-1 and TRBJ2-3, with 7 bases that match TRBD1. The V and J ends lost 4 bases and 0 bases, in that order; junction bases with no gene match: 5. The CDR3 consists of 15 residues. The germline gives CDR1 SGHRS, CDR2 YFSETQ. In DNA, the CDR3 is TGCGCCAGCAGCCAGGGGGATTATAGCACAGATACGCAGTATTTT. Encoded protein: CASSQGDYSTDTQYF.

This rearrangement joins TRBV9 to TRBJ2-6; 8 bases fit TRBD2. The length of the CDR3 is 18 residues. Unmatched junction bases numbered 9, after V lost 0 bases and J lost 4 bases. Looked up from germline, CDR1 is SGDLS and CDR2 is YYNGEE. The CDR3 spells CASSVGSGGPTGANVLTF. CDR3 bases: TGTGCCAGCAGCGTAGGTTCGGGGGGGCCTACCGGGGCCAACGTCCTGACTTTC. Supplemented by reference TRBV9 and TRBJ2-6, the full variable domain reads DSGVTQTPKHLITATGQRVTLRCSPRSGDLSVYWYQQSLDQGLQFLIQYYNGEERAKGNILERFSAQQFPDLHSELNLSSLELGDSALYFCASSVGSGGPTGANVLTFGAGSRLTVL.

The sample holds a few counts of this clone. This chain links TRBV4-1 with TRBJ1-1; D call uncertain. Germline CDR1 reads MGHRA; CDR2 reads YSYEKL. Deletions cut 0 bases from V and 4 bases from J, with 9 bases between. The CDR3 spans 14 residues. The CDR3 spells CASSQDQRGTEAFF. The DNA for the CDR3 is TGCGCCAGCAGCCAAGATCAACGGGGCACTGAAGCTTTCTTT.

The V call is TRBV4-3, the J call TRBJ1-2; TRBD1 might be the D (6 bases). The V gene lost 2 bases and the J gene lost 8 bases, with 18 bases spanning the gap. Germline V gene sequence: CDR1 LGHNA, CDR2 YSLEER. CDR3 length: 15 residues. As DNA, the CDR3 is TGCGCCAGCAGCCAAACGTCCAGGGGAGTGTCGGGCTACACCTTC. Translation: CASSQTSRGVSGYTF.

The chain carries TRBV29-1 and TRBJ2-1; D may be TRBD1 (6 bases). The ends were cut back, 0 bases at V and 2 bases at J, with 26 bases in the middle. Per germline, CDR1 SQVTM and CDR2 ANQGSEA. The CDR3 runs to 20 residues. DNA for the CDR3: TGCAGCGTTGAAGATTGGGCCGGGACAACTTATTCGGGGCCCTACAATGAGCAGTTCTTC. This codes for CSVEDWAGTTYSGPYNEQFF.

The genes are TRBV9 and TRBJ2-7; 9 bases fit TRBD1. Unmatched junction bases numbered 6, after V lost 0 bases and J lost 5 bases. The CDR3 runs 15 residues. Germline lookup yields CDR1 SGDLS and CDR2 YYNGEE. CDR3 region: CASSVDGGQGNEQYF. The CDR3 nucleotides are TGTGCCAGCAGCGTAGATGGGGGACAGGGTAACGAGCAGTACTTC.